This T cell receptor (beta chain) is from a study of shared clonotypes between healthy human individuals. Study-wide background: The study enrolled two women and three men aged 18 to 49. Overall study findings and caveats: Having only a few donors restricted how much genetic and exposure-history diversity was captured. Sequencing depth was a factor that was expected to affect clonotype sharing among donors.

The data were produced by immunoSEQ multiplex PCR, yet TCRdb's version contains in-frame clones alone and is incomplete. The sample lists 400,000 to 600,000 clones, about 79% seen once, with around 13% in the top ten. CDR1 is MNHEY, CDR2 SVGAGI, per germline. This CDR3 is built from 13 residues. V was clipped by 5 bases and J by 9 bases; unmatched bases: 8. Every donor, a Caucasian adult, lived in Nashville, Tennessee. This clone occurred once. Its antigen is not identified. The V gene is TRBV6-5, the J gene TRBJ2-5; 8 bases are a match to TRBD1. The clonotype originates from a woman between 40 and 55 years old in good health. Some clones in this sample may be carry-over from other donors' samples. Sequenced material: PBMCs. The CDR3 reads CASSPDRGRSQYF. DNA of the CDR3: TGTGCCAGCAGTCCCGACAGGGGCAGGTCCCAGTACTTC.